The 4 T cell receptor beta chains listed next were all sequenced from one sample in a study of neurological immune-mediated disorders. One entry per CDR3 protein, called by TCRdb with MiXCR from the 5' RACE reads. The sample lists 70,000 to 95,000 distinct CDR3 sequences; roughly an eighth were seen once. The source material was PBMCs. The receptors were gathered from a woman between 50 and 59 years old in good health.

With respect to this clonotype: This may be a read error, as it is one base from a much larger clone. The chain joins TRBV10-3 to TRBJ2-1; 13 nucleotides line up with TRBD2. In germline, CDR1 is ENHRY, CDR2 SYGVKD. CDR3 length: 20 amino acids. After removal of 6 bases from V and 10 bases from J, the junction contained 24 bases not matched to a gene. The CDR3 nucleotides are TGTGCCATCAGCTCATCCCCGGGACTAGCGGGAAACGTCGCCGTAGGCGAGCAGTTCTTC. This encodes CAISSSPGLAGNVAVGEQFF.

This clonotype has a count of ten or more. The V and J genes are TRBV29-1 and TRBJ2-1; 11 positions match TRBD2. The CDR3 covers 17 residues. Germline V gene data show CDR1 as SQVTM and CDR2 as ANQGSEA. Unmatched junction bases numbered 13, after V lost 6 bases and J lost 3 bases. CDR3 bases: TGCAGCGTAGGGGGGACTAGCGGCCCCGTCCTCTACAATGAGCAGTTCTTC. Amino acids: CSVGGTSGPVLYNEQFF.

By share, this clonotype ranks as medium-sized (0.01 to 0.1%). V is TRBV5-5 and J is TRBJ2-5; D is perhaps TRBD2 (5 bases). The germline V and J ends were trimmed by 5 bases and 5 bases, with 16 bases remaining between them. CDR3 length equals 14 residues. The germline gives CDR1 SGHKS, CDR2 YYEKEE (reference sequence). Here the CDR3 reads CASSQEWGAETQYF. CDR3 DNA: TGTGCCAGCAGTCAAGAGTGGGGAGCGGAGACCCAGTACTTC.

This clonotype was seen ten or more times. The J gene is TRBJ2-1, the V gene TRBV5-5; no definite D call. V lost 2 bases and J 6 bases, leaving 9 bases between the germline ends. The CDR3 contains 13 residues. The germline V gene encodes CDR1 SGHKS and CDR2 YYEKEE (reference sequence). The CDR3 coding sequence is TGTGCCAGCAGCTTATGGGTGACCAATGAGCAGTTCTTC. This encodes CASSLWVTNEQFF. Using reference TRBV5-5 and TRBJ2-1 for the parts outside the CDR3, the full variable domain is DAGVTQSPTHLIKTRGQQVTLRCSPISGHKSVSWYQQVLGQGPQFIFQYYEKEERGRGNFPDRFSARQFPNYSSELNVNALLLGDSALYLCASSLWVTNEQFFGPGTRLTVL.